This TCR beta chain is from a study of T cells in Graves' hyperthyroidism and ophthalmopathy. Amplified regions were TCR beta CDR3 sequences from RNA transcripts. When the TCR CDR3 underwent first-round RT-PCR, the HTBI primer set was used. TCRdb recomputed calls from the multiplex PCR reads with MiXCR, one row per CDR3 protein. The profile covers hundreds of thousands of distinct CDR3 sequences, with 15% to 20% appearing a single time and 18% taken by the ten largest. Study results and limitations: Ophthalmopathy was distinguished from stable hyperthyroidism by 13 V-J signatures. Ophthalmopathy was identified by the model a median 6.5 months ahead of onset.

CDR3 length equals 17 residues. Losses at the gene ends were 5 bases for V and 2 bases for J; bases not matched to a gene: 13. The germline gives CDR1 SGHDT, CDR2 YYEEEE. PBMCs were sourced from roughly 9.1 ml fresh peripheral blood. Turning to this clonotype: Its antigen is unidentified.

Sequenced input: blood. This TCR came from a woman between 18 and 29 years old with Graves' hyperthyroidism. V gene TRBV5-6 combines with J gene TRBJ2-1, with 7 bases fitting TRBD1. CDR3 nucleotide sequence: TGTGCCAGCAGATTTGATATCGGGACAGTCCCCTACAATGAGCAGTTCTTC. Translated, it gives CASRFDIGTVPYNEQFF.